What follows describes a single TCR beta chain. Its antigen remains unknown. Trimming took 6 bases from V and 6 from J; bases not matched to a gene: 9. Germline V gives CDR1 MNHEY, CDR2 SVGAGI. The CDR3 runs to 14 residues. Some clones are missing from TCRdb's copy, which holds only in-frame ones; the method was immunoSEQ multiplex PCR. The sample consists of around 100,000 clones, 90% to 95% of them appearing once. The data stem from a study of T cell responses to AZD1222 COVID-19 vaccine. Regarding the study as a whole: At baseline, just five to seven AZD1222 recipients tested seropositive. Repertoire collection took place solely once the T cell response had peaked. Donor demographics were predominantly white British with a female majority; clonal diversity may be underestimated.

Here the sequenced sample was peripheral blood, taken on day 0 of AZD1222 vaccination. This TCR derives from an adult in good health. This chain links TRBV6-5 with TRBJ2-7; 9 nucleotides match TRBD1. CDR3 sequence (DNA): TGTGCCAGCAGAACCGGGACAGGGAAAGGCGAGCAGTACTTC. Amino acid sequence: CASRTGTGKGEQYF.